This paragraph covers one T cell receptor beta chain sequence. What it binds is unknown. CDR1 MGHRA and CDR2 YSYEKL come from the germline V gene. With 4 bases removed from V and 0 bases from J, the gap between germline ends came to 13 bases. There are 15 residues in the CDR3. TCRdb's copy holds only in-frame clones and misses some; the assay was immunoSEQ multiplex PCR. The sample records 660,000 or so clones, roughly 96% being singletons. Terminally differentiated effector memory CD45RA+ cells were left out of the naive CD8 fraction, which was CD45RO-negative and positively selected for CCR7. The sample is drawn from a study of shared clonotypes between healthy human individuals. In the study overall: For every donor, three CD4 naive, three CD4 memory, two CD8 naive and one CD8 memory plates were used.

Study-wide findings and caveats: Larger estimated richness was generally recorded for naive subsets relative to memory subsets.

The genes are TRBV4-1 and TRBJ2-7; D call uncertain. This clonotype was obtained from a woman aged 25 to 39 in good health. Sequencing was done on a sample of naive CD8+ T cells sorted from blood. This chain's CDR3 is CASSPPRASSYEQYF. CDR3 bases: TGCGCCAGCAGCCCCCCCCGGGCGAGCTCCTACGAGCAGTACTTC.